The next 5 T cell receptor beta chains were all read from a single sample in a study of sequential checkpoint blockade in melanoma. The sample's treatment: randomized to nivolumab then ipilimumab (arm A) or the reverse (arm B). The protocol was immunoSEQ multiplex PCR, while the TCRdb copy is restricted to in-frame clones and leaves out a portion. This table holds about 28,000 clones, approximately 80% found once. Material: CD8+ T cells sorted from blood (inferred from file names), obtained from a patient given nivolumab and ipilimumab in sequence. All receptors derive from a human donor with melanoma.

The chain employs TRBV15 and TRBJ2-5; D may be TRBD2 (6 bases). The V end was cut by 3 bases, the J end by 2 bases, with 16 bases between. Germline CDR1 and CDR2: LNHNV and YYDKDF (reference sequence). This CDR3 is built from 16 residues. CDR3 amino acids: CATSSPTPSDQETQYF. Here the CDR3 DNA reads TGTGCCACCAGCAGCCCCACCCCTAGCGATCAAGAGACCCAGTACTTC.

This chain links TRBV4-3 with TRBJ2-7, with TRBD1 as a possible D gene (5 bases). Germline V gives CDR1 LGHNA, CDR2 YSLEER. The CDR3 sequence is 16 residues long. V lost 0 bases to trimming and J lost 1 base, with 13 bases between them. This CDR3 is CASSQDSETASYEQYF. In DNA, the CDR3 is TGCGCCAGCAGCCAAGATTCTGAGACAGCATCCTACGAGCAGTACTTC.

This clone was observed a few times. The gene calls are TRBV27 and TRBJ2-2; no clear D. V lost 10 bases and J 4 bases, leaving 16 bases between the germline ends. Germline lookup yields CDR1 MNHEY and CDR2 SMNVEV (reference sequence). The CDR3 consists of 14 residues. The CDR3 loop is CATLRVASTGELFF. The CDR3 DNA reads as TGTGCCACCCTTCGGGTAGCAAGCACCGGGGAGCTGTTTTTT.

The chain carries TRBV7-6 and TRBJ2-1; 7 nucleotides match TRBD2. Per the germline V gene, CDR1 is SGHVS and CDR2 is FNYEAQ. The CDR3 is made up of 13 amino acids. Germline trimming cut 9 bases from V and 9 bases from J; bases unmatched to any gene: 11. This CDR3 reads CASTPGEGREQFF. DNA of the CDR3: TGTGCCAGTACCCCGGGGGAGGGCCGTGAGCAGTTCTTC.

This chain connects TRBV11-2 to TRBJ2-1; TRBD2 is a possible D gene (6 bases). The germline V and J ends were trimmed by 4 bases and 1 base, with 11 bases remaining between them. The CDR3 is made up of 15 amino acids. In germline, CDR1 is SGHAT, CDR2 FQNNGV. CDR3 coding DNA: TGTGCCAGCAGCTGGGCGGGGATGTCCTACAATGAGCAGTTCTTC. Translation gives CASSWAGMSYNEQFF. The complete variable domain, with remaining parts taken from reference TRBV11-2 and TRBJ2-1, reads EAGVAQSPRYKIIEKRQSVAFWCNPISGHATLYWYQQILGQGPKLLIQFQNNGVVDDSQLPKDRFSAERLKGVDSTLKIQPAKLEDSAVYLCASSWAGMSYNEQFFGPGTRLTVL.